The rows below give T cell receptor beta chains drawn from one sample of a study of T cell repertoires in cytomegalovirus infection. TCRdb re-analysed the reads in MiXCR, keeping a single row per CDR3 protein. Among about 830,000 distinct CDR3 sequences listed, approximately 29% were seen once. For these receptors, no antigen is known. The source material was cultured CD8+ T cells from PBMCs, sampled from culture after CMV antigen stimulation. The origin of the receptors is a human donor in good health (CMV status not recorded). Some clones in this sample may be carry-over from other donors' samples. Both conserved end residues are part of each CDR3. The order of the fields is CDR3 protein, CDR3 DNA, J gene, clone size, V gene, D gene. The D gene is left open where the match is weak. The size of a clone is reported for some rows only, either as once, few or many, or as a class for expanded clones.

CASSDPRQGLNTEAFF,TGTGCCAGCAGCGACCCTAGACAGGGGTTGAACACTGAAGCTTTCTTT,TRBJ1-1,many,TRBV7-2,TRBD1
CASRIAGGPTKNIQYF,TGTGCCAGCAGGATAGCGGGGGGACCCACCAAAAACATTCAGTACTTC,TRBJ2-4,-,TRBV27,TRBD2
CASSHGQTDTQYF,TGTGCCAGCAGCCATGGACAGACAGATACGCAGTATTTT,TRBJ2-3,-,TRBV12-3/TRBV12-4,-
CASSQEVKGADEKLFF,TGTGCCAGCAGCCAAGAAGTCAAGGGGGCTGATGAAAAACTGTTTTTT,TRBJ1-4,-,TRBV14,TRBD1
CASSERPGLVNTEAFF,TGTGCCAGCAGCGAACGACCCGGCTTGGTGAACACTGAAGCTTTCTTT,TRBJ1-1,-,TRBV9,-
CASSQTSSWETQYF,TGTGCCAGCAGCCAGACTAGCTCGTGGGAGACCCAGTACTTC,TRBJ2-5,-,TRBV7-8,TRBD2
CASSYPDREALYNKQFF,TGTGCCAGCAGTTACCCTGACAGGGAGGCCCTCTACAATAAGCAGTTCTTC,TRBJ2-1,-,TRBV6-5,-
CATRSRGGPGELFF,TGTGCCACCAGATCTAGGGGGGGCCCCGGGGAGCTGTTTTTT,TRBJ2-2,-,TRBV15,-
CSASGPSWNEQFF,TGCAGTGCCTCGGGTCCGTCATGGAATGAGCAGTTCTTC,TRBJ2-1,-,TRBV20-1,-
CASSYIAGKDEKLFF,TGTGCCAGCAGTTACATCGCAGGGAAGGATGAAAAACTGTTTTTT,TRBJ1-4,few,TRBV6-6,-
CASSYAQGWNSPLHF,TGTGCCAGCAGTTACGCACAGGGCTGGAATTCACCCCTCCACTTT,TRBJ1-6,-,TRBV6-2/TRBV6-3,-
CASSSRGRETTGELFF,TGTGCCAGCAGCTCCCGGGGTCGGGAGACGACCGGGGAGCTGTTTTTT,TRBJ2-2,few,TRBV11-2,-
CASRPTSGAGAKNIQYF,TGTGCCAGCAGACCTACTAGCGGTGCGGGAGCCAAAAACATTCAGTACTTC,TRBJ2-4,-,TRBV6-6,TRBD2
CASSNSKSQDEQFF,TGTGCCAGTAGTAATAGCAAGTCTCAGGATGAGCAGTTCTTC,TRBJ2-1,-,TRBV19,-
CASSSPDREENQPQHF,TGTGCCAGCAGCTCACCTGACAGGGAGGAAAATCAGCCCCAGCATTTT,TRBJ1-5,-,TRBV7-1,TRBD1
CASSPHARGGTEAFF,TGCGCCAGCAGCCCCCACGCAAGGGGTGGGACTGAAGCTTTCTTT,TRBJ1-1,-,TRBV4-1,-
CASSDINRVNTEAFF,TGTGCCAGCAGTGATATAAACAGGGTTAACACTGAAGCTTTCTTT,TRBJ1-1,-,TRBV2,-
CASSSSGPNSPLHF,TGTGCCAGCAGTTCCTCGGGGCCTAATTCACCCCTCCACTTT,TRBJ1-6,many,TRBV12-3/TRBV12-4,-
CASQFTGNTEAFF,TGTGCCAGCCAGTTCACGGGGAACACTGAAGCTTTCTTT,TRBJ1-1,-,TRBV28,-
CASSPRERRFYEEQYF,TGTGCCAGCAGCCCCAGGGAAAGGCGATTCTACGAAGAGCAGTACTTC,TRBJ2-7,once,TRBV14,-
CASSGGGRAGANVLTF,TGTGCCAGCAGTGGGGGGGGAAGGGCTGGGGCCAACGTCCTGACTTTC,TRBJ2-6,-,TRBV2,TRBD2
CASSLRAPYAGGELFF,TGTGCCAGCAGCTTAAGGGCACCCTACGCCGGCGGGGAGCTGTTTTTT,TRBJ2-2,-,TRBV7-3,-
CASSPGRGLNTEAFF,TGTGCCAGCAGTCCTGGGCGGGGGCTGAACACTGAAGCTTTCTTT,TRBJ1-1,few,TRBV7-2,-
CASSPGTGTGTYEQYF,TGTGCCAGCAGCCCGGGGACCGGGACAGGGACCTACGAGCAGTACTTC,TRBJ2-7,-,TRBV5-4,TRBD1
CASSPSERGEQFF,TGTGCTAGCAGCCCCTCCGAAAGGGGCGAGCAGTTCTTC,TRBJ2-1,many,TRBV7-7,-
CASTSWPGGDTQYF,TGTGCCAGCACTTCTTGGCCCGGCGGAGATACGCAGTATTTT,TRBJ2-3,few,TRBV27,-
CARVPGDRVYNEQFF,TGTGCCAGGGTCCCTGGGGACAGGGTCTACAATGAGCAGTTCTTC,TRBJ2-1,few,TRBV6-2/TRBV6-3,TRBD1
CASSLRDRGSIYGYTF,TGTGCCAGCAGCTTAAGGGACAGGGGGTCCATCTATGGCTACACCTTC,TRBJ1-2,few,TRBV7-9,TRBD1
CASSPPGRFEKLFF,TGCGCCAGCAGCCCCCCAGGGAGGTTTGAAAAACTGTTTTTT,TRBJ1-4,-,TRBV4-1,-
CASRGLAYIDEQFF,TGTGCCAGCCGGGGACTAGCGTATATCGATGAGCAGTTCTTC,TRBJ2-1,few,TRBV6-2/TRBV6-3,TRBD2
CAISERTGYGYTF,TGTGCCATCAGTGAACGGACAGGTTATGGCTACACCTTC,TRBJ1-2,-,TRBV10-3,TRBD1
CASSQVDRGDEQFF,TGTGCCAGCAGCCAAGTAGACCGCGGGGATGAGCAGTTCTTC,TRBJ2-1,-,TRBV14,-
CASPGTGDGYTF,TGTGCCAGCCCCGGGACAGGGGACGGCTACACCTTC,TRBJ1-2,-,TRBV12-3/TRBV12-4,TRBD1
CASRLRVVDGYTF,TGTGCCAGCAGGCTCAGGGTGGTGGATGGCTACACCTTC,TRBJ1-2,-,TRBV7-9,-
CASSSVISYGYTF,TGTGCCAGCAGTTCCGTCATTAGCTATGGCTACACCTTC,TRBJ1-2,-,TRBV28,-
CASSEHPAGFYTGELFF,TGTGCCAGCAGTGAACACCCGGCAGGGTTTTACACCGGGGAGCTGTTTTTT,TRBJ2-2,-,TRBV6-1,-
CASSLVFGDTGRHNQPQHF,TGTGCCAGCAGCTTAGTTTTCGGGGATACAGGGAGACACAATCAGCCCCAGCATTTT,TRBJ1-5,few,TRBV7-9,-
CASSLMGQKNIQYF,TGTGCCAGCAGCTTAATGGGACAAAAAAACATTCAGTACTTC,TRBJ2-4,few,TRBV7-9,-